This T cell receptor (beta chain) comes out of a study of T-cell memory formation after mild COVID-19. This clonotype was seen more than once but under ten times. TCR alpha and TCR beta cDNA libraries with sample barcodes and UMIs came from 5'RACE using constant-segment primers. TCRdb passed the 5' RACE reads through MiXCR, listing each CDR3 protein once. This sample has approximately 150,000 distinct CDR3 sequences, with 6% to 7% found just once. The sequence came from an adult woman who had mild COVID-19 (a few samples of this study predate the infection). Cell type and time point are not known. Material: PBMCs or a T cell subset sorted from them (not recorded which).

CDR3 coding DNA: TGTGCCAGTAGTAGGACAGGGGGATCATCCACCGGGGAGCTGTTTTTT. Protein sequence: CASSRTGGSSTGELFF. This chain uses TRBV19 with TRBJ2-2, with TRBD1 matching 10 bases. Germline V gene data show CDR1 as LNHDA and CDR2 as SQIVND (reference sequence). The CDR3 has 16 residues. V trimming: 4 bases; J trimming: 4 bases; junction bases outside the gene matches: 6.